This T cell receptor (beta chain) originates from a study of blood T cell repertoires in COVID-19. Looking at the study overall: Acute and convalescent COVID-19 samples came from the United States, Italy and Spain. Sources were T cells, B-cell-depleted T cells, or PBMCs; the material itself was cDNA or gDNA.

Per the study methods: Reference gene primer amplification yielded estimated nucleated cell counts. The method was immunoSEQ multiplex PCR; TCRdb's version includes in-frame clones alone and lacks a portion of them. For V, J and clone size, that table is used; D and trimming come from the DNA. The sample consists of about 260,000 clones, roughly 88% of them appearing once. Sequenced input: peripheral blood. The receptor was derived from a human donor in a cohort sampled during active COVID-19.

CDR3 amino acids: CAWSVLEGGAYGYTF. The CDR3 region has the DNA TGTGCCTGGAGTGTACTAGAAGGGGGGGCATATGGCTACACCTTC. The chain combines TRBV30 with TRBJ1-2, with TRBD1 as a possible D gene (6 bases). The V end was cut by 0 bases, the J end by 5 bases, with 16 bases between. The CDR3 has 15 residues. Germline-derived CDR1 and CDR2 are GTSNPN and SVGIG (reference sequence).